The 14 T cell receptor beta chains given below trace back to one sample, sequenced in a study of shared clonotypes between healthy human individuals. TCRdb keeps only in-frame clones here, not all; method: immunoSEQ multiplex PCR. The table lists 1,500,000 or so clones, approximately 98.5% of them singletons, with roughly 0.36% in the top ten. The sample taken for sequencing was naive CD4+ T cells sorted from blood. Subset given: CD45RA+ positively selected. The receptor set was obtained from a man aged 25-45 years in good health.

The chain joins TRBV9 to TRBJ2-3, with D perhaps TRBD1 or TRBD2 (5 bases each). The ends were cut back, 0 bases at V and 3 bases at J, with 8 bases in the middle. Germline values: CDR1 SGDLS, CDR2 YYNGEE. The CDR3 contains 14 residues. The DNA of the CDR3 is TGTGCCAGCAGCGTAGGGGGGTGGACAGATACGCAGTATTTT. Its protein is CASSVGGWTDTQYF.

CDR3 DNA sequence: TGCGCCAGCCTCGGGAGGGCCAGGGAGACCCAGTACTTC. This codes for CASLGRARETQYF. The chain joins TRBV10-2 to TRBJ2-5; 8 nucleotides line up with TRBD2. Germline CDR1 WSHSY, CDR2 SAAADI. The CDR3 consists of 13 residues. J gave up 5 bases and V 8 bases, and 7 bases lay outside the gene matches.

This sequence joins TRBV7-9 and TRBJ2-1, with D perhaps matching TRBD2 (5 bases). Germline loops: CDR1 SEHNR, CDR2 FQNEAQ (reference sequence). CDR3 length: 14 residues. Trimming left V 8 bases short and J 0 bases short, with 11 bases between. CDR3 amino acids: CASLKAGSYNEQFF. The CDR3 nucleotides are TGTGCCAGCTTAAAGGCGGGCTCCTACAATGAGCAGTTCTTC.

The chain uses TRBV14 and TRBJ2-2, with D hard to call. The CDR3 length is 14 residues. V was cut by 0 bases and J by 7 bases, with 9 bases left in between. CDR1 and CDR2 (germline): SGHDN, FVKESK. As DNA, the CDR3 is TGTGCCAGCAGCCAAGATTGGATCAGCGGGGAGCTGTTTTTT. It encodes CASSQDWISGELFF. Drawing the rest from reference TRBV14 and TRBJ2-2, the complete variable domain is EAGVTQFPSHSVIEKGQTVTLRCDPISGHDNLYWYRRVMGKEIKFLLHFVKESKQDESGMPNNRFLAERTGGTYSTLKVQPAELEDSGVYFCASSQDWISGELFFGEGSRLTVL.

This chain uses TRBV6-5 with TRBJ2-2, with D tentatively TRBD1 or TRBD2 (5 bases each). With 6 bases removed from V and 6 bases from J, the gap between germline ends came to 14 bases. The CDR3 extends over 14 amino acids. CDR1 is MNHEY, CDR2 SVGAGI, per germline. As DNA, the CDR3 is TGTGCCAGCAGGCCTCGGGGCTTCCCCGGGGAGCTGTTTTTT. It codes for CASRPRGFPGELFF.

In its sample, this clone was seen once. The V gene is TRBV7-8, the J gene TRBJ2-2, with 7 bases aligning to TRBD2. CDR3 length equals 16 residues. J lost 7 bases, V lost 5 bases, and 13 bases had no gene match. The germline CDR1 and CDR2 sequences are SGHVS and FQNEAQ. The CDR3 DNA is TGTGCCAGCAGCCAAGTCCGGGACTATGGTTACGGGGAGCTGTTTTTT. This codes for CASSQVRDYGYGELFF.

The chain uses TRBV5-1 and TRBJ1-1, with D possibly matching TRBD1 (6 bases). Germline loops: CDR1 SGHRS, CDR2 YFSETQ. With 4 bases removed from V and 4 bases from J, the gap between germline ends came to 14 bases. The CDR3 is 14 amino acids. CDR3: CASSLQGGSTEAFF. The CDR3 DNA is TGCGCCAGCAGCCTACAGGGAGGGAGCACTGAAGCTTTCTTT.

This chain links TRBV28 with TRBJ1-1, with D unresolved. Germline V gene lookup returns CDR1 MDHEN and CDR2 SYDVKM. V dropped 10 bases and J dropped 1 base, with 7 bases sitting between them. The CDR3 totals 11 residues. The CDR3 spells CATFGNTEAFF. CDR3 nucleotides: TGTGCCACCTTTGGGAACACTGAAGCTTTCTTT.

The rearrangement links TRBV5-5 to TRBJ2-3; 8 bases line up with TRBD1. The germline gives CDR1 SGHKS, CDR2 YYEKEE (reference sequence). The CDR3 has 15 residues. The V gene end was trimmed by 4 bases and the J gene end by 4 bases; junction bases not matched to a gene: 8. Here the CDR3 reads CASSRQGIRADTQYF. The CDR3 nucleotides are TGTGCCAGCAGCCGACAGGGGATAAGGGCAGATACGCAGTATTTT.

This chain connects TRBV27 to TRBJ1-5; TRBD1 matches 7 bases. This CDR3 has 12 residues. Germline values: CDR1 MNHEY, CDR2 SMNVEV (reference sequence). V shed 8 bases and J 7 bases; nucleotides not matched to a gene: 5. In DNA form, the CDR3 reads TGTGCCAGCGGCACAGGGGAACAGCCCCAGCATTTT. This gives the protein CASGTGEQPQHF.

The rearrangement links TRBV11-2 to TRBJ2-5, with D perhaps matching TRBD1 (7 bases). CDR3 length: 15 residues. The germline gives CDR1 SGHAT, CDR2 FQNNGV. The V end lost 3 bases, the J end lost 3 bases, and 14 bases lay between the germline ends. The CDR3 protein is CASSFRTGGEETQYF. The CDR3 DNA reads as TGTGCCAGCAGCTTCCGGACAGGAGGGGAAGAGACCCAGTACTTC.

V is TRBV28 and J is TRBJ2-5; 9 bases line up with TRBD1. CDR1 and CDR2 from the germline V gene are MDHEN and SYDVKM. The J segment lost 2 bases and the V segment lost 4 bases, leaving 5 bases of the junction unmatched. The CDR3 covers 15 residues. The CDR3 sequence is CASSWGQGMQETQYF. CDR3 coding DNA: TGTGCCAGCAGTTGGGGACAGGGCATGCAAGAGACCCAGTACTTC.

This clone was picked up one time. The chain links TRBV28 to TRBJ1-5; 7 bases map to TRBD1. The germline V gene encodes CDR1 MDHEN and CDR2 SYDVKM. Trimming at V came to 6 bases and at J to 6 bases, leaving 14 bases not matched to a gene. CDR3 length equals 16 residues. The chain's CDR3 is CASSGNRGGRFQPQHF. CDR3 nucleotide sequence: TGTGCCAGCAGCGGGAACAGGGGAGGCCGGTTTCAGCCCCAGCATTTT.

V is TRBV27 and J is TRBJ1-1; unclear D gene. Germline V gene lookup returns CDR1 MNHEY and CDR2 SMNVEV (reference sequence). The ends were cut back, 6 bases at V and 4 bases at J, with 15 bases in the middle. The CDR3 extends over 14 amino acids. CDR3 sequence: CASRRTGMGTEAFF. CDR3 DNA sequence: TGTGCCAGCAGGAGAACTGGGATGGGCACTGAAGCTTTCTTT.